This T cell receptor (beta chain) was obtained from a study of shared clonotypes between healthy human individuals (dated by TCRdb to the early 2020s). Concerning the study at large: The cohort included three men and a couple of women between 18 and 49 years of age. Leukapheresis yielded between about 0.85 and 10 billion PBMCs per donor. To estimate repertoire size and how much clonotype sharing occurs between individuals, the study deeply sequenced the blood TCR repertoires of roughly 5 healthy adults. Different laboratories and diverse techniques were used to prepare libraries and sequence TCR repertoires, to increase sequencing depth and limit assay-specific biases. Summary of the overall study and its limitations: The genetic and exposure-history diversity represented was limited by the small number of donors. Pairwise subsampling indicated that sequencing depth was expected to affect the degree of clonotype sharing among donors. Only blood was sampled, and tissue TCR repertoires likely differ from those in blood.

The germline V gene encodes CDR1 KGHSH and CDR2 LQKENI. Counted from cysteine to phenylalanine, this CDR3 has 15 amino acids. Only the CDR3 DNA is retained, 45 bases long and in frame from the first base. V and J lose 0 bases and 6 bases, and a span of 13 bases separates them. Using the deep immunoSEQ assay, multiplex PCR amplified TCR CDR3 regions from genomic DNA. Extracted genomic DNA from each cell subset was spread evenly across all wells of several immunoSEQ 96-well plates, with each plate serving as a replicate. Each replicate PCR for unsorted PBMC received approximately 300 ng genomic DNA, equal to about 30,000 T cell genomes. Unsorted PBMC genomic DNA was sequenced across ten immunoSEQ deep assay plates. The purified libraries were quantified using a Qubit 3.0 fluorometer, sized with a Bioanalyzer 2100, and then quantified again using the KAPA Library Quantification kit. Every immunoSEQ 96-well plate was sequenced on a dedicated single-read 150-cycle Illumina NextSeq 550 flow cell. As for the original processing: Because the immunoSEQ output held only junctional sequences and lacked quality scores, the filtering could not match the filtering applied to full-length reads. Sequences were annotated with PyIR, a Python wrapper for IgBLAST v1.9, using IMGT germline references to assign V/J genes and CDR3. Reads were filtered out if the reads had weak V/J assignments (E-value above 1e-6), no CDR3, stop codons, out-of-frame junctions, or ambiguous translated residues. V3J clonotypes were defined as sequences sharing an identical inferred V gene, J gene, and CDR3 amino acid sequence. To compute the percentage overlap between repertoires, the number of shared unique clonotypes was divided by the size of the smaller repertoire. Richness of each repertoire was evaluated using RTK rarefaction, the Chao1 estimator, and Recon v2.1 estimates of unobserved clonotypes. TCRdb took over this immuneACCESS table, retaining in-frame rearrangements with V and J assigned. Such tables are incomplete; in checked studies, under half of the missing clones stem from an unresolved V gene, and the remainder is unexplained. V and J calls and clone size are given by that table; D and trimming were obtained from the DNA. For this sample there are around 480,000 clones; roughly 85% appear just once. Clones ranked in the top ten supply around an eighth of the sample.

The donors were healthy, HIV-negative adults who had no recently reported acute infections or vaccinations. Only Caucasian adults living in Nashville, Tennessee, USA were represented among the donors. For unsorted samples, tens of millions of PBMCs were counted, and genomic DNA was extracted using the QIAamp DNA Blood Mini kit. Blood was collected by leukapheresis, and PBMCs were isolated by Ficoll-Histopaque density gradient centrifugation and then cryopreserved in liquid nitrogen vapor phase. Comment on this clone: What this receptor recognizes is not known. It has no much larger one-base neighbor in the sample; base qualities were not kept.

The receptor was derived from a woman aged 40 to 50 in good health. Some clones in this sample may be carry-over from other donors' samples. The sample taken for sequencing was PBMCs. The chain employs TRBV18 and TRBJ2-3; TRBD2 could be the D gene, as 5 bases match. The nucleotides read TGTGCCAGCTCACCACCGGAGACGGCGGGCGATACGCAGTATTTT. Protein translation: CASSPPETAGDTQYF. The full variable domain, completed from the reference TRBV18 and TRBJ2-3 proteins outside the CDR3, reads NAGVMQNPRHLVRRRGQEARLRCSPMKGHSHVYWYRQLPEEGLKFMVYLQKENIIDESGMPKERFSAEFPKEGPSILRIQQVVRGDSAAYFCASSPPETAGDTQYFGPGTRLTVL.